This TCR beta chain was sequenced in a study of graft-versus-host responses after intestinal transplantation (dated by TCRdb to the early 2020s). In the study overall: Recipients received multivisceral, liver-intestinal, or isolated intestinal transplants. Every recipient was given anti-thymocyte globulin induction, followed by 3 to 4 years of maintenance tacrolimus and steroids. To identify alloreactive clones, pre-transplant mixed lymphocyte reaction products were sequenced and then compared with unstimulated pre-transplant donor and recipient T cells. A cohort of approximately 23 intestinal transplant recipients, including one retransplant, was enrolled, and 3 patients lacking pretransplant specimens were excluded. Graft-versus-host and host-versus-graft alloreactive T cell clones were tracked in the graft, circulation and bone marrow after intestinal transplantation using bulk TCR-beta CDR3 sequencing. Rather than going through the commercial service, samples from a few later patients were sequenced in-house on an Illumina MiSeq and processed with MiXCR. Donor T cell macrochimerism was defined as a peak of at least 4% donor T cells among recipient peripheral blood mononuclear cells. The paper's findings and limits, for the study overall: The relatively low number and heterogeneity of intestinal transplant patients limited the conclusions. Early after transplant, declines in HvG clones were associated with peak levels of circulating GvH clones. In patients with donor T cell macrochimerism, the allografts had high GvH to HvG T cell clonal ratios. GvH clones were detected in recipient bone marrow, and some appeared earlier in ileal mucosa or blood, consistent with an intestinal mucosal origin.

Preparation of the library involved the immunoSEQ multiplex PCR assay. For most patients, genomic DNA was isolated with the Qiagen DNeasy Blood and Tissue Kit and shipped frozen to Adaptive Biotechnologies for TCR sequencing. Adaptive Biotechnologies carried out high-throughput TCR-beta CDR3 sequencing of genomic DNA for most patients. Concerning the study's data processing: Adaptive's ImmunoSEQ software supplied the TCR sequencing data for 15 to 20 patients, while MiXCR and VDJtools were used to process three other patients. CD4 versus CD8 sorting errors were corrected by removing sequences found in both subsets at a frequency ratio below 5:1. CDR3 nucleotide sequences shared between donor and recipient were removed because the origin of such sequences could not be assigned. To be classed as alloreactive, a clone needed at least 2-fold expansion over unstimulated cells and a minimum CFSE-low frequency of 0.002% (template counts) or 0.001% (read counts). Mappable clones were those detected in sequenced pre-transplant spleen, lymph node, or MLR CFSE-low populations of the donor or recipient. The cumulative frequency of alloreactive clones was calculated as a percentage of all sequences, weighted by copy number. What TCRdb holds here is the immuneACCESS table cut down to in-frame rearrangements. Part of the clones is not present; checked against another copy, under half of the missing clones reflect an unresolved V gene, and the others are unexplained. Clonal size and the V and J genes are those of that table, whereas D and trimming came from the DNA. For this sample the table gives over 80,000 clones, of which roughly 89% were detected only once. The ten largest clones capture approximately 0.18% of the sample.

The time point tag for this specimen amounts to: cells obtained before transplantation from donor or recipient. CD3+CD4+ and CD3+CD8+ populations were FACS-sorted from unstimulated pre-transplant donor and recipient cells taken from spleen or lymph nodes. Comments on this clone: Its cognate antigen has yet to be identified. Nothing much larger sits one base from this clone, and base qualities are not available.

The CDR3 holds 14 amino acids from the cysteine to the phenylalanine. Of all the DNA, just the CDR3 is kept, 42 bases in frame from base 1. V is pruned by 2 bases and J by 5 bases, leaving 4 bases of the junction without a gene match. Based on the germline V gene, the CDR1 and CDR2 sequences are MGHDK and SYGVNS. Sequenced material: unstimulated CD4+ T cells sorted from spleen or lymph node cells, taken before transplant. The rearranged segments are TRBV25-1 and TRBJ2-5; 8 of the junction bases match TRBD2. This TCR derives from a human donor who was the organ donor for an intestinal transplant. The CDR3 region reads CASSERTGGETQYF. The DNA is TGTGCCAGCAGTGAAAGGACGGGGGGGGAGACCCAGTACTTC.